Listed here are 32 T cell receptor beta chains from one sample, sequenced in a study of shared clonotypes between healthy human individuals. Sequencing was performed with immunoSEQ multiplex PCR; in TCRdb, only in-frame clones are kept and a portion is missing. The profile covers approximately 330,000 clones, with roughly 80% appearing a single time and about 9.4% taken by the ten largest. The sample consisted of memory CD4+ T cells sorted from blood. The subset was: CD45RA-negative fraction. These receptors all come from a man aged 25 to 40 in good health.

This clone was counted only a few times. This chain joins TRBV10-3 and TRBJ1-1, with a weak D call TRBD1 (6 bases). The CDR3 loop spans 14 amino acids. The V gene lost 6 bases and the J gene lost 0 bases, with 11 bases spanning the gap. The germline gives CDR1 ENHRY, CDR2 SYGVKD. The chain's CDR3 is CAIRDRHMNTEAFF. The CDR3, as DNA: TGTGCCATCAGGGACAGACACATGAACACTGAAGCTTTCTTT.

The V and J genes are TRBV30 and TRBJ1-2; D gene ambiguous. The germline V and J ends were trimmed by 0 bases and 4 bases, with 15 bases remaining between them. There are 15 residues in the CDR3. Per the germline V gene, CDR1 is GTSNPN and CDR2 is SVGIG (reference sequence). The CDR3 DNA follows: TGTGCCTGGAGTGTACCGGGCGGGTGGGCCTATGGCTACACCTTC. It encodes CAWSVPGGWAYGYTF.

The chain joins TRBV4-1 to TRBJ2-7, with TRBD1 as a possible D gene (6 bases). CDR1 is MGHRA and CDR2 is YSYEKL in the germline V gene. V lost 2 bases to trimming and J lost 2 bases, with 13 bases between them. This CDR3 region has 15 residues. The CDR3 coding sequence is TGCGCCAGCAGCCAAAGACAGGCTGGACCCTACGAGCAGTACTTC. Translating it yields CASSQRQAGPYEQYF.

This clone was counted at least ten times. V and J are TRBV6-1 and TRBJ2-3, with 10 bases identical to TRBD1. Trimming took 2 bases from V and 5 from J; bases not matched to a gene: 4. The CDR3 length is 15 residues. Per germline, CDR1 MNHNS and CDR2 SASEGT. As DNA, the CDR3 is TGTGCCAGCAGTGAACGGGACAGGGGAGGAGATACGCAGTATTTT. It translates to CASSERDRGGDTQYF.

The gene calls are TRBV5-4 and TRBJ2-5, with D possibly being TRBD1 or TRBD2 (6 bases each). The CDR3 is made up of 16 amino acids. Between the trimmed V and J ends, which lost 2 bases and 2 bases, there was a span of 16 bases. Germline CDR1 SGHNT, CDR2 YYREEE (reference sequence). Here the CDR3 DNA reads TGTGCCAGCAGCTTCGGCCAGGGGAGGTCACAAGAGACCCAGTACTTC. It is translated as CASSFGQGRSQETQYF.

The J gene is TRBJ2-3, the V gene TRBV4-1, with 8 bases lining up with TRBD1. With 1 base clipped from V and 1 base from J, the junction kept 1 base outside the gene matches. The CDR3 is 15 residues long. Germline CDR1 reads MGHRA; CDR2 reads YSYEKL. The CDR3: CASSQGGQGTDTQYF. CDR3 nucleotide sequence: TGCGCCAGCAGCCAAGGGGGACAGGGCACAGATACGCAGTATTTT.

Worth noting for this clone: At one end, the junction sequence differs from germline, possibly due to a read error. The rearrangement uses TRBV5-1 and TRBJ2-3, with TRBD2 identical over 9 bases. The CDR3 is made up of 16 amino acids. Germline lookup yields CDR1 SGHRS and CDR2 YFSETQ. The CDR3 bases are TGCGCCGGCAGCTTAAACAGCGGGAGGAGAGGAGATACGCAGTATTTT. Protein: CAGSLNSGRRGDTQYF.

This clone was seen only a few times. The chain joins TRBV7-8 to TRBJ2-3; the D is unclear. Germline loops: CDR1 SGHVS, CDR2 FQNEAQ. This CDR3 region has 14 residues. Trimming removed 3 bases from V and 2 bases from J, with 9 bases in between. The CDR3 nucleotides are TGTGCCAGCAGCTTGACGCTACCCACAGATACGCAGTATTTT. Its translation: CASSLTLPTDTQYF.

V is TRBV28 and J is TRBJ1-4; D not resolved. The V gene's germline CDR1 is MDHEN and CDR2 SYDVKM. Deletions cut 2 bases from V and 1 base from J, with 5 bases between. The CDR3 sequence is 14 residues long. CDR3 loop: CASSLPGTNEKLFF. The CDR3 DNA sequence: TGTGCCAGCAGTTTACCCGGAACTAATGAAAAACTGTTTTTT.

The rearrangement uses TRBV30 and TRBJ1-2; D gene unclear. CDR3 length: 13 residues. From germline, CDR1 is GTSNPN and CDR2 SVGIG (reference sequence). V lost 4 bases and J 8 bases, leaving 17 bases between the germline ends. This CDR3 reads CAWTLDGPLGYTF. The CDR3 DNA sequence: TGTGCCTGGACCTTAGACGGGCCCCTAGGCTACACCTTC.

The chain has TRBV5-1 and TRBJ2-6; the D call may be TRBD1 or TRBD2 (5 bases each). The length of the CDR3 is 14 residues. V shed 4 bases and J shed 10 bases, with 15 bases lying between them. CDR1 SGHRS and CDR2 YFSETQ come from the germline V gene. The CDR3 loop reads CASSRPGDLNVLTF. CDR3 DNA: TGCGCCAGCAGCCGACCCGGGGACCTGAACGTCCTGACTTTC.

This clone occurred a few times. The sample holds other DNA sequences that translate to the same CDR3. DNA for the CDR3: TGTGCCAGCTCAGATTACTCTGGGGCCAACGTCCTGACTTTC. This sequence encodes CASSDYSGANVLTF. The chain has TRBV6-4 and TRBJ2-6; no firm D call. Germline loops: CDR1 MRHNA, CDR2 SNTAGT. V was clipped by 8 bases and J by 0 bases, with 8 bases between them. The CDR3 has 14 amino acids.

Here the CDR3 reads CASSLGTDPGGREKLFF. In DNA, the CDR3 is TGTGCCAGCAGCTTAGGGACGGACCCAGGGGGTCGTGAAAAACTGTTTTTT. V and J are TRBV7-9 and TRBJ1-4; 7 positions agree with TRBD1. The CDR3 is 17 residues long. The trim removed 1 base at V and 7 bases at J, leaving 12 bases unmatched. Germline V gene lookup returns CDR1 SEHNR and CDR2 FQNEAQ (reference sequence).

The genes are TRBV7-8 and TRBJ2-2; 8 positions match TRBD1. The length of the CDR3 is 15 residues. The V segment lost 5 bases and the J segment 7 bases; nucleotides outside the gene matches: 9. CDR1 SGHVS and CDR2 FQNEAQ come from the germline V gene. The CDR3 bases are TGTGCCAGCAGCCGAGGACAGGGAGGTGGCGGGGAGCTGTTTTTT. Translated: CASSRGQGGGGELFF.

The chain has TRBV6-5 and TRBJ2-1; D remains ambiguous. Trimming left V 2 bases short and J 10 bases short, with 12 bases between. The germline gives CDR1 MNHEY, CDR2 SVGAGI. This CDR3 is built from 13 residues. The CDR3 sequence is CASSYIGQGEQFF. CDR3 nucleotide sequence: TGTGCCAGCAGTTACATTGGGCAAGGCGAGCAGTTCTTC.

This sequence joins TRBV10-3 and TRBJ1-1; the match to TRBD1 covers 7 bases. Germline assignment: CDR1 ENHRY and CDR2 SYGVKD. The CDR3 is 15 amino acids. V shed 0 bases and J 5 bases; nucleotides not matched to a gene: 6. The CDR3 here is CAISESRQGRTEAFF. Here the CDR3 DNA reads TGTGCCATCAGTGAGTCCCGACAGGGACGAACTGAAGCTTTCTTT.

This clone has a count of ten or more. Distinct nucleotide sequences in the sample also encode this CDR3. The chain uses TRBV10-3 and TRBJ2-7; 8 positions match TRBD1. The V and J ends lost 11 bases and 4 bases, in that order; junction bases with no gene match: 22. This CDR3 spans 17 amino acids. The V gene's germline CDR1 is ENHRY and CDR2 SYGVKD. CDR3 bases: TGTGCCCTTCGCAATCCCCGGCTGGGACAGGATACGTACGAGCAGTACTTC. Translation: CALRNPRLGQDTYEQYF.

The chain recombines TRBV5-1 with TRBJ2-3; tentative D call: TRBD2 (6 bases). The CDR3 totals 16 residues. Trimming stripped 3 bases from V and 6 bases from J, with 20 bases between. The V gene's germline CDR1 is SGHRS and CDR2 YFSETQ. This CDR3 is CASSSGVRPAGDTQYF. DNA for the CDR3: TGCGCCAGCAGCTCTGGGGTAAGGCCCGCGGGGGATACGCAGTATTTT. Looking up the rest from reference TRBV5-1 and TRBJ2-3 gives the full variable domain: KAGVTQTPRYLIKTRGQQVTLSCSPISGHRSVSWYQQTPGQGLQFLFEYFSETQRNKGNFPGRFSGRQFSNSRSEMNVSTLELGDSALYLCASSSGVRPAGDTQYFGPGTRLTVL.

The J gene is TRBJ1-5, the V gene TRBV7-8, with no clear D. Germline CDR1 and CDR2: SGHVS and FQNEAQ. V was shortened by 0 bases and J by 7 bases, with 13 bases between the two germline ends. CDR3 length: 15 residues. The CDR3 loop reads CASSLAGRAGQPQHF. Written as DNA, the CDR3 is TGTGCCAGCAGCTTAGCGGGAAGGGCGGGGCAGCCCCAGCATTTT.

The table lists this clone with a few counts. This chain uses TRBV5-1 with TRBJ1-4, with a tentative D call TRBD1 (5 bases). V lost 4 bases, J lost 5 bases, and 12 bases lay in between. This CDR3 has 14 residues. In germline, CDR1 is SGHRS, CDR2 YFSETQ. The CDR3 coding sequence is TGCGCCAGCAGCCTGGGGACGGTAAATGAAAAACTGTTTTTT. Amino acid sequence: CASSLGTVNEKLFF.

The V gene is TRBV7-9, the J gene TRBJ1-5; the D is unclear. The V gene lost 2 bases and the J gene lost 9 bases, with 8 bases spanning the gap. The CDR3 totals 12 residues. Germline CDR1 and CDR2: SEHNR and FQNEAQ (reference sequence). The CDR3 DNA sequence: TGTGCCAGCAGCTTATCTCAAAGGCCCCAGCATTTT. It yields the protein CASSLSQRPQHF.

This chain connects TRBV28 to TRBJ2-3, with TRBD2 matching 10 bases. Germline CDR1 MDHEN, CDR2 SYDVKM. The CDR3 is made up of 17 amino acids. The J segment lost 2 bases and the V segment lost 8 bases, leaving 13 bases of the junction unmatched. CDR3 bases: TGTGCCAGCCAAGCTAATGTTCTAGCGGGGGACACAGATACGCAGTATTTT. Amino acid sequence: CASQANVLAGDTDTQYF.

The rearrangement joins TRBV9 to TRBJ2-7; tentatively, D is TRBD2 (6 bases). The CDR3 length is 14 residues. In germline, CDR1 is SGDLS, CDR2 YYNGEE. The ends were cut back, 4 bases at V and 0 bases at J, with 11 bases in the middle. CDR3 amino acids: CASSPRGISYEQYF. Written as DNA, the CDR3 is TGTGCCAGCAGCCCGCGGGGCATCTCCTACGAGCAGTACTTC.

The V and J genes are TRBV5-1 and TRBJ2-7; D unclear. From germline, CDR1 is SGHRS and CDR2 YFSETQ. CDR3 size: 15 residues. V lost 0 bases to trimming and J lost 1 base, with 11 bases between them. The CDR3 DNA follows: TGCGCCAGCAGCTTGGCTGGGGATGCTTCCTACGAGCAGTACTTC. As protein: CASSLAGDASYEQYF.

The V call is TRBV11-3, the J call TRBJ2-2; D gene ambiguous. CDR3 length equals 13 residues. The V gene's germline CDR1 is SGHNT and CDR2 YENEEA. Trimming left V 5 bases short and J 0 bases short, with 4 bases between. CDR3 coding DNA: TGTGCCAGCAGCGGAGCGAACACCGGGGAGCTGTTTTTT. It codes for CASSGANTGELFF.

This clone has just one count. The CDR3 sequence: CASSSRTSGGRYEQYF. The CDR3 bases are TGTGCCAGCAGCTCCAGGACTAGCGGCGGGAGGTACGAGCAGTACTTC. The V gene is TRBV7-2, the J gene TRBJ2-7; 10 bases map to TRBD2. The junction had 10 bases not matched to a gene; V was cut back by 4 bases and J by 4 bases. CDR1 SGHTA and CDR2 FQGNSA come from the germline V gene. CDR3 length equals 16 residues.

A remark on this clone: Other DNA sequences in this specimen translate into the identical CDR3. The chain employs TRBV6-1 and TRBJ2-2; the D gene is possibly TRBD1 (5 bases). Trimming stripped 8 bases from V and 1 base from J, with 8 bases between. The length of the CDR3 is 13 residues. Germline V gene data show CDR1 as MNHNS and CDR2 as SASEGT. The CDR3 is CASRQGNTGELFF. CDR3 coding DNA: TGTGCCAGCCGGCAGGGGAACACCGGGGAGCTGTTTTTT.

In this sample, this clone turned up once. The same CDR3 arises from other DNA sequences in this sample as well. The chain recombines TRBV18 with TRBJ2-6; no clear D. This CDR3 contains 13 residues. The V gene lost 2 bases and the J gene lost 1 base, with 0 bases spanning the gap. CDR1 KGHSH and CDR2 LQKENI come from the germline V gene. CDR3 DNA sequence: TGTGCCAGCTCACCATCTGGGGCCAACGTCCTGACTTTC. This codes for CASSPSGANVLTF.

This clone was counted a few times. The sample contains more than one DNA sequence encoding this CDR3. This sequence joins TRBV6-1 and TRBJ2-5; possible D gene TRBD1, 6 bases. CDR1 and CDR2 from the germline V gene are MNHNS and SASEGT. Trimming took off 2 bases at V and 2 bases at J, with 9 bases between the two ends. The CDR3 contains 14 residues. In nucleotides, the CDR3 is TGTGCCAGCAGTGAACGAGGACAGCAAGAGACCCAGTACTTC. It codes for CASSERGQQETQYF.

The chain joins TRBV9 to TRBJ2-5, with D possibly TRBD1 on 5 matching bases. The germline V and J ends were trimmed by 2 bases and 5 bases, with 10 bases remaining between them. CDR3 length equals 13 residues. Germline V gene sequence: CDR1 SGDLS, CDR2 YYNGEE. The chain's CDR3 is CASSVQGVETQYF. CDR3 bases: TGTGCCAGCAGCGTCCAAGGGGTGGAGACCCAGTACTTC.

The V call is TRBV13, the J call TRBJ1-1; no clear D gene. The CDR3 spans 13 residues. In germline, CDR1 is PRHDT, CDR2 FYEKMQ (reference sequence). Trimming took 0 bases from V and 6 from J, leaving 8 bases between them. The chain's CDR3 is CASSLGAAPEAFF. The DNA of the CDR3 is TGTGCCAGCAGCTTAGGGGCGGCTCCTGAAGCTTTCTTT.

The chain employs TRBV19 and TRBJ2-7; D is uncertain. This CDR3 has 15 amino acids. Germline-derived CDR1 and CDR2 are LNHDA and SQIVND (reference sequence). V was trimmed by 1 base and J by 3 bases, leaving 13 bases between them. CDR3 protein: CASSIADGMGYEQYF. In DNA, the CDR3 is TGTGCCAGTAGTATAGCCGACGGTATGGGCTACGAGCAGTACTTC.